Shown below are 16 T cell receptor beta chains from a single sample sequenced in a study of cytomegalovirus exposure and HLA in healthy donors. PCR primers comprised 60 Vbeta and 13 Jbeta primers. Method: immunoSEQ multiplex PCR; TCRdb's copy keeps in-frame clones and lacks some. In the table there are around 130,000 clones, around 81% of which are singletons. Sequencing was carried out using PBMCs. All receptors come from a woman aged 50 to 60 in good health and CMV-seronegative.

The rearrangement joins TRBV18 to TRBJ2-2, with unresolved D. Trimming left V 0 bases short and J 8 bases short, with 10 bases between. The germline CDR1 and CDR2 sequences are KGHSH and LQKENI. This CDR3 contains 14 residues. The CDR3 protein is CASSPPVPAGELFF. In DNA form, the CDR3 reads TGTGCCAGCTCACCACCGGTCCCAGCGGGGGAGCTGTTTTTT.

This clone was counted once. The genes are TRBV19 and TRBJ2-5, with 12 nucleotides matching TRBD2. V lost 4 bases to trimming and J lost 7 bases; unmatched junction nucleotides: 4. Germline-derived CDR1 and CDR2 are LNHDA and SQIVND (reference sequence). The CDR3 sequence is 14 residues long. In DNA, the CDR3 is TGTGCCAGTAGTACGGCTAGCGGGAGGGGGACCCAGTACTTC. This sequence encodes CASSTASGRGTQYF.

This chain connects TRBV6-5 to TRBJ2-2; maybe TRBD2 (5 bases). V shed 8 bases and J shed 6 bases, with 19 bases lying between them. CDR1 MNHEY and CDR2 SVGAGI come from the germline V gene. The CDR3 covers 15 residues. CDR3 in amino acids: CASFQGLNGAGELFF. The CDR3 nucleotides are TGTGCCAGCTTCCAAGGACTTAACGGAGCCGGGGAGCTGTTTTTT.

The CDR3 here is CAWSRGNDEKLFF. CDR3 sequence (DNA): TGTGCCTGGAGCCGGGGAAACGACGAAAAACTGTTTTTT. The genes are TRBV30 and TRBJ1-4, with D uncertain. The CDR3 consists of 13 residues. Germline V gene lookup returns CDR1 GTSNPN and CDR2 SVGIG (reference sequence). With 3 bases removed from V and 8 bases from J, the gap between germline ends came to 13 bases.

V usage is TRBV5-6 and J usage is TRBJ1-1; 10 bases line up with TRBD1. The CDR3 runs 14 residues. Trimming took 6 bases from V and 5 from J; bases not matched to a gene: 7. Germline lookup yields CDR1 SGHDT and CDR2 YYEEEE. For the CDR3, the DNA is TGTGCCAGCACCCGACAGGGGGCTGGGACTGAAGCTTTCTTT. It encodes CASTRQGAGTEAFF.

The gene calls are TRBV2 and TRBJ2-7, with 8 bases fitting TRBD2. Trimming removed 2 bases from V and 5 bases from J; junction bases left unmatched: 8. The CDR3 has 15 amino acids. Germline CDR1 and CDR2: SNHLY and FYNNEI. Here the CDR3 DNA reads TGTGCCAGCAGTGAATGGGCTAGCGGGCGGAACGAGCAGTACGTC. Protein product: CASSEWASGRNEQYV.

The chain recombines TRBV7-8 with TRBJ1-5; D unresolved. Germline V gives CDR1 SGHVS, CDR2 FQNEAQ. V lost 1 base and J 1 base, leaving 8 bases between the germline ends. CDR3 length equals 15 residues. CDR3: CASSLVSQSNQPQHF. CDR3 bases: TGTGCCAGCAGCTTAGTTTCTCAGAGCAATCAGCCCCAGCATTTT.

The J gene is TRBJ2-7, the V gene TRBV4-3; D gene uncertain. Per the germline V gene, CDR1 is LGHNA and CDR2 is YSLEER. V was cut by 0 bases and J by 1 base, with 10 bases left in between. The CDR3 extends over 15 amino acids. CDR3 sequence: CASSQDIAGSYEQYF. The DNA of the CDR3 is TGCGCCAGCAGCCAAGATATAGCCGGATCCTACGAGCAGTACTTC.

This chain uses TRBV7-9 with TRBJ1-2, with D uncertain. The CDR3 has 14 residues. V gave up 1 base and J gave up 7 bases, with 13 bases separating them. CDR1 SEHNR and CDR2 FQNEAQ come from the germline V gene (reference sequence). CDR3 in amino acids: CASSLGSGNGGYTF. The CDR3 DNA is TGTGCCAGCAGCTTAGGGTCGGGAAACGGTGGCTACACCTTC.

In DNA form, the CDR3 reads TGTGCCAGCAGTTACTCACGGTCGGGGAACTATGGCTACACCTTC. Translating it yields CASSYSRSGNYGYTF. The V call is TRBV6-5, the J call TRBJ1-2; D is uncertain. The CDR3 has 15 amino acids. The germline V gene has CDR1 MNHEY and CDR2 SVGAGI. V dropped 0 bases and J dropped 2 bases, with 10 bases sitting between them.

J is TRBJ2-1 and V is TRBV27; D is perhaps TRBD1 (5 bases). The CDR3 contains 11 residues. The ends were cut back, 4 bases at V and 13 bases at J, with 11 bases in the middle. Germline V gene sequence: CDR1 MNHEY, CDR2 SMNVEV (reference sequence). CDR3 DNA sequence: TGTGCCAGCAGTTCCCTGACAGCTCAGTTCTTC. Protein product: CASSSLTAQFF.

The genes are TRBV6-4 and TRBJ2-3, with D possibly TRBD2 on 6 matching bases. The V end lost 0 bases, the J end lost 4 bases, and 14 bases lay between the germline ends. From germline, CDR1 is MRHNA and CDR2 SNTAGT. The CDR3 loop spans 16 amino acids. CDR3 nucleotides: TGTGCCAGCAGTGACTCTCCCGTAGGAGGGGCAGATACGCAGTATTTT. Translated: CASSDSPVGGADTQYF.

The V and J genes are TRBV28 and TRBJ2-5; D unclear. Deletions cut 5 bases from V and 2 bases from J, with 3 bases between. The germline V gene encodes CDR1 MDHEN and CDR2 SYDVKM. The CDR3 contains 11 residues. Here the CDR3 reads CASSLQETQYF. The CDR3 DNA follows: TGTGCCAGCAGTCTGCAAGAGACCCAGTACTTC.

The chain has TRBV7-2 and TRBJ2-2, with D uncertain. CDR3 length: 12 amino acids. Germline CDR1 SGHTA, CDR2 FQGNSA. The V end was cut by 4 bases, the J end by 5 bases, with 5 bases between. CDR3 in amino acids: CASSYGTGELFF. The CDR3 region has the DNA TGTGCCAGCAGCTACGGGACCGGGGAGCTGTTTTTT.

This clone was recorded once. The chain couples TRBV6-5 to TRBJ2-7, with TRBD1 matching over 9 bases. This CDR3 region has 15 residues. After removal of 4 bases from V and 1 base from J, the junction contained 5 bases not matched to a gene. The V gene's germline CDR1 is MNHEY and CDR2 SVGAGI. The CDR3 DNA sequence: TGTGCCAGCAGTTCTGACGGGACAGGGTCCTACGAGCAGTACGTC. Its translation is CASSSDGTGSYEQYV.

V is TRBV4-3 and J is TRBJ2-3; D gene unclear. The CDR3 contains 13 residues. The germline V and J ends were trimmed by 3 bases and 4 bases, with 8 bases remaining between them. Germline V gives CDR1 LGHNA, CDR2 YSLEER. Here the CDR3 DNA reads TGCGCCAGCAGCCAGCTTTTAGCAGATACGCAGTATTTT. Translation: CASSQLLADTQYF.